A selection of T cell receptor beta chains follows, all from one sample in a study of radiotherapy plus CTLA-4 blockade in lung cancer. Repertoires were generated with immunoSEQ multiplex PCR, while TCRdb's copy carries only in-frame clones and drops some. The table shows tens of thousands of clones, with more than 65% occurring only once. Here the sequenced sample was peripheral blood, taken from a patient treated with radiotherapy plus ipilimumab. These receptors came from a human donor with non-small cell lung cancer who had stable disease on radiotherapy plus ipilimumab. The CDR3 runs from the conserved cysteine through the conserved F or W. Fields, in order: clone size, J gene, V gene, D gene, CDR3 protein, CDR3 DNA. A D gene is named only where the DNA matches it firmly. Part of the rows lack a size; the others show once, few, many or a class for expanded clones.

>few|TRBJ1-2|TRBV2|-
CASSVSSYGYTF
TGTGCCAGCAGTGTCTCCAGCTATGGCTACACCTTC
>-|TRBJ1-1|TRBV2|TRBD1
CASSQRTGVGTEAFF
TGTGCCAGCAGTCAGAGGACAGGGGTAGGGACTGAAGCTTTCTTT
>once|TRBJ2-5|TRBV5-1|TRBD2
CASSPSGWETQYF
TGCGCCAGCAGTCCTAGCGGGTGGGAGACCCAGTACTTC
>-|TRBJ2-7|TRBV19|-
CASSFDTVQEQYF
TGTGCCAGTAGTTTCGACACGGTGCAGGAGCAGTACTTC
>-|TRBJ2-3|TRBV7-9|TRBD2
CASSRSGGSDTQYF
TGTGCCAGCAGCCGTAGCGGGGGGTCAGATACGCAGTATTTT
>-|TRBJ2-5|TRBV14|-
CASSQDRVGSQYF
TGTGCCAGCAGCCAAGACCGCGTGGGCTCCCAGTACTTC
>-|TRBJ2-7|TRBV7-9|-
CASSRTTGEPKEQYF
TGTGCCAGCAGCCGTACGACAGGTGAACCTAAGGAGCAGTACTTC
>-|TRBJ2-7|TRBV5-5|TRBD1
CASSLRTGFAYEQYF
TGTGCCAGCAGCTTGCGGACAGGGTTCGCCTACGAGCAGTACTTC
>-|TRBJ2-3|TRBV5-8|-
CASSLWQGSTDTQYF
TGTGCCAGCAGCTTGTGGCAGGGCAGCACAGATACGCAGTATTTT
>-|TRBJ2-3|TRBV6-1|-
CASSSQTGGDTQYF
TGTGCCAGCAGTTCCCAAACTGGGGGGGATACGCAGTATTTT
>-|TRBJ1-1|TRBV13|TRBD1
CASSTTDRGRGTEAFF
TGTGCCAGCAGCACTACGGACAGGGGGCGGGGGACTGAAGCTTTCTTT
>-|TRBJ1-4|TRBV5-6|-
CASSFPGETNEKLFF
TGTGCCAGCAGCTTTCCGGGGGAGACTAATGAAAAACTGTTTTTT
>-|TRBJ2-5|TRBV4-2|TRBD2
CASSQVLLAGRLGETQYF
TGTGCCAGCAGCCAAGTTCTTCTAGCGGGGCGTTTGGGGGAGACCCAGTACTTC
>-|TRBJ1-3|TRBV6-1|-
CASRGATASGNTIYF
TGTGCCAGCAGAGGTGCGACAGCGTCCGGAAACACCATATATTTT
>-|TRBJ1-2|TRBV7-3|TRBD1
CASSPNRDRGRSGYTF
TGTGCCAGCAGCCCAAACCGGGACAGGGGGCGAAGTGGCTACACCTTC
>-|TRBJ1-1|TRBV6-1|-
CASSLRREGTEAFF
TGTGCCAGCAGCTTACGGAGGGAAGGGACTGAAGCTTTCTTT
>-|TRBJ1-5|TRBV10-3|-
CATTWGGNQPQHF
TGTGCCACCACCTGGGGGGGGAATCAGCCCCAGCATTTT
>few|TRBJ1-6|TRBV2|TRBD1
CASSGNGGTGVTPLHF
TGTGCCAGCAGTGGTAATGGAGGGACAGGGGTCACACCCCTCCACTTT
>-|TRBJ2-1|TRBV5-6|TRBD1
CASSRPGQGRDEQFF
TGTGCCAGCAGCCGGCCGGGACAGGGGAGGGATGAGCAGTTCTTC
>-|TRBJ2-7|TRBV5-1|TRBD1
CASSGGQASSYEQYF
TGCGCCAGCAGCGGGGGACAGGCGAGCTCCTACGAGCAGTACTTC
>few|TRBJ2-7|TRBV6-5|-
CASGPLALTEQYF
TGTGCCAGCGGCCCCTTAGCATTGACTGAGCAGTACTTC
>-|TRBJ1-3|TRBV7-2|-
CASSSSGQHDLPGNTIYF
TGTGCCAGCAGCTCGAGCGGGCAGCATGACCTCCCTGGAAACACCATATATTTT
>-|TRBJ1-1|TRBV4-1|TRBD1
CASSRTGRGNTEAFF
TGCGCCAGCAGCCGGACAGGGCGGGGAAACACTGAAGCTTTCTTT
>-|TRBJ2-1|TRBV7-9|TRBD2
CASSLGGGPNEQFF
TGTGCCAGCAGCTTAGGCGGGGGTCCCAATGAGCAGTTCTTC
>-|TRBJ1-1|TRBV5-1|-
CASSLGAEMNTEAFF
TGCGCCAGCAGCTTGGGGGCAGAAATGAACACTGAAGCTTTCTTT
>few|TRBJ1-2|TRBV9|-
CASSAARLESGYTF
TGTGCCAGCAGCGCCGCCCGATTGGAGAGTGGCTACACCTTC
>few|TRBJ2-7|TRBV4-3|-
CASSQQGQTYEQYF
TGCGCCAGCAGCCAACAAGGACAGACCTACGAGCAGTACTTC
>-|TRBJ1-4|TRBV29-1|-
CSVAQGSEKLFF
TGCAGCGTTGCCCAGGGTTCTGAAAAACTGTTTTTT
>-|TRBJ2-7|TRBV11-3|-
CASSLSGHSYEQYF
TGTGCCAGCAGCTTATCGGGACACTCCTACGAGCAGTACTTC
>-|TRBJ2-7|TRBV9|TRBD2
CASSEAGAVDYEQYF
TGTGCCAGCAGTGAAGCGGGGGCCGTAGACTACGAGCAGTACTTC
>-|TRBJ1-2|TRBV6-5|TRBD1
CASRGLSGGLKGYTF
TGTGCCAGCAGGGGGTTATCAGGGGGACTTAAAGGCTACACCTTC
>few|TRBJ1-6|TRBV6-5|-
CASSYDGTSVSPLHF
TGTGCCAGCAGTTACGACGGGACTAGCGTCTCACCCCTCCACTTT
>once|TRBJ1-2|TRBV5-4|TRBD1
CASSLRDRGGHGYTF
TGTGCCAGCAGCCTGCGCGACAGGGGAGGTCATGGCTACACCTTC
>-|TRBJ2-3|TRBV29-1|-
CSVDGGTDTQYF
TGCAGCGTTGATGGAGGGACAGATACGCAGTATTTT
>once|TRBJ1-5|TRBV5-5|-
CASSSTVNGQPQHF
TGTGCCAGCAGCTCGACAGTAAACGGTCAGCCCCAGCATTTT
>once|TRBJ1-3|TRBV9|TRBD1
CASGTGASGNTIYF
TGTGCCAGCGGTACAGGGGCATCTGGAAACACCATATATTTT
>once|TRBJ2-2|TRBV7-6|-
CASRPSGAGELFF
TGTGCCAGCAGACCATCGGGGGCCGGGGAGCTGTTTTTT
>-|TRBJ2-5|TRBV2|-
CASSEEHLETQYF
TGTGCCAGCAGTGAAGAACACCTTGAGACCCAGTACTTC
>-|TRBJ2-3|TRBV9|TRBD2
CASSESVGGGADTQYF
TGTGCCAGCAGCGAGTCGGTGGGCGGGGGGGCAGATACGCAGTATTTT
>-|TRBJ2-7|TRBV27|-
CASSLWGRPYEQYF
TGTGCCAGCAGTTTATGGGGGCGGCCCTACGAGCAGTACTTC
>few|TRBJ1-1|TRBV6-5|-
CASRHTPERNTEAFF
TGTGCCAGCAGACATACCCCCGAAAGGAACACTGAAGCTTTCTTT
>-|TRBJ2-3|TRBV9|-
CASSAGTLGTDTQYF
TGTGCCAGCAGCGCCGGGACACTTGGCACAGATACGCAGTATTTT
>-|TRBJ2-7|TRBV5-1|TRBD1
CASSLPTQGAWSYEQYF
TGCGCCAGCAGCTTGCCAACTCAGGGGGCATGGTCCTACGAGCAGTACTTC
>few|TRBJ1-2|TRBV6-4|-
CASSAGYLEVGYTF
TGTGCCAGCAGTGCGGGGTATTTAGAGGTCGGGTACACCTTC
>-|TRBJ2-7|TRBV10-1|-
CASSVAKTSYEQYF
TGCGCCAGCAGTGTAGCCAAGACCTCCTACGAGCAGTACTTC
>-|TRBJ2-2|TRBV5-1|-
CASSFPSDGELFF
TGCGCCAGCAGCTTCCCTAGTGACGGGGAGCTGTTTTTT
>-|TRBJ1-6|TRBV30|TRBD1
CASGNRGLNSPLHF
TGTGCCTCCGGTAACAGGGGACTCAATTCACCCCTCCACTTT
>-|TRBJ1-1|TRBV30|TRBD1
CAWDRGKNTEAFF
TGTGCTTGGGACAGGGGAAAGAACACTGAAGCTTTCTTT
>-|TRBJ1-1|TRBV5-1|TRBD1
CASSPRAGGNTEAFF
TGCGCCAGCAGCCCCCGGGCAGGGGGCAACACTGAAGCTTTCTTT
>-|TRBJ2-7|TRBV10-1|-
CASSATGSTYEQYF
TGCGCCAGCAGTGCCACAGGATCTACCTACGAGCAGTACTTC